This TCR beta chain was recorded in a study of blood T cell repertoires in COVID-19. The wider study: Sites across the United States, Italy and Spain contributed samples from acute and convalescent COVID-19.

In the original analysis: Estimation of nucleated cell counts relied on the amplification of reference gene primers. Method: immunoSEQ multiplex PCR; TCRdb's copy keeps in-frame clones and lacks some. The DNA gave D and trimming, while V, J and clone size come from that table. The repertoire consists of 200,000 to 300,000 clones, with approximately 90% occurring once and the leading ten covering about 4%. Germline assignment: CDR1 SGHVS and CDR2 FQNEAQ. The CDR3 is 14 amino acids. Sequences were obtained from peripheral blood. The sequence came from a woman between 40 and 55 years old with acute or convalescent COVID-19. V is TRBV7-8 and J is TRBJ2-7; D perhaps matches TRBD1 (6 bases). The chain's CDR3 is CASSLALGNRELSV. The CDR3 DNA reads TGTGCCAGCAGCTTAGCCCTGGGGAACAGGGAGTTATCGGTC.